The 21 T cell receptor beta chains in this list originate from one sample, sequenced in a study of CD8+CD57+ T cells in acquired aplastic anemia. All patients picked for sequencing had shown, by flow cytometry, an expansion of CD8+CD57+ cells. The use of genomic DNA as template underpinned the TCR beta VDJ and CDR3 profiling. TCRdb ran MiXCR on the reads and lists one entry per CDR3 protein. The sample consists of about 160,000 distinct CDR3 sequences, around half of them appearing once. Sequenced input: sorted CD4+, CD8+, or CD8+CD57+ T cells (not recorded which) from PBMCs. These receptors were taken from a human donor with aplastic anemia.

J is TRBJ2-2 and V is TRBV5-1, with D unclear. Trimming took 0 bases from V and 3 from J, leaving 6 bases between them. Germline lookup yields CDR1 SGHRS and CDR2 YFSETQ. The CDR3 length is 14 residues. The CDR3 region has the DNA TGCGCCAGCAGCTTGGCCACCTACACCGGGGAGCTGTTTTTT. It specifies CASSLATYTGELFF. Full variable domain (missing parts from reference TRBV5-1 and TRBJ2-2): KAGVTQTPRYLIKTRGQQVTLSCSPISGHRSVSWYQQTPGQGLQFLFEYFSETQRNKGNFPGRFSGRQFSNSRSEMNVSTLELGDSALYLCASSLATYTGELFFGEGSRLTVL.

This clonotype was seen repeatedly, ten times or more. V is TRBV20-1 and J is TRBJ2-7, with 8 bases fitting TRBD1. Germline lookup yields CDR1 DFQATT and CDR2 SNEGSKA (reference sequence). Unmatched junction bases numbered 9, after V lost 5 bases and J lost 6 bases. This CDR3 has 13 residues. The CDR3 is CSAERTGLVEQYF. DNA for the CDR3: TGCAGTGCTGAAAGGACAGGGTTGGTCGAGCAGTACTTC.

There are many counts of this clonotype. The chain couples TRBV2 to TRBJ1-5, with 8 bases that match TRBD1. With V trimmed by 7 bases and J by 7 bases, 9 bases remained unmatched. Germline loops: CDR1 SNHLY, CDR2 FYNNEI. This CDR3 contains 14 residues. The CDR3 sequence is CASNYLQGEQPQHF. The CDR3 nucleotides are TGTGCCAGCAACTACTTACAGGGGGAGCAGCCCCAGCATTTT.

J is TRBJ2-1 and V is TRBV11-1; TRBD2 matches at 13 bases. The junction had 4 bases not matched to a gene; V was cut back by 5 bases and J by 3 bases. The CDR3 length is 16 residues. CDR1 is SGHAT, CDR2 FQDESV, per germline (reference sequence). The DNA for the CDR3 is TGTGCCAGCAGCCCCGGACTAGCGGGAGTCTACAATGAGCAGTTCTTC. Its protein product is CASSPGLAGVYNEQFF.

This clonotype has a count of ten or more. The genes are TRBV11-1 and TRBJ2-7, with TRBD1 identical over 7 bases. The CDR3 runs to 20 residues. V was clipped by 5 bases and J by 0 bases; unmatched bases: 22. Germline V CDR1 and CDR2: SGHAT, FQDESV (reference sequence). The CDR3 coding sequence is TGTGCCAGCAGCCCAGGGACAGCACTGAGGAATGGGTTGTTCTCCTACGAGCAGTACTTC. This codes for CASSPGTALRNGLFSYEQYF.

Worth noting for this clonotype: One end of the junction is discordant with germline, which a read error may explain. The chain combines TRBV10-3 with TRBJ2-3; D is perhaps TRBD2 (7 bases). Germline CDR1 reads ENHRY; CDR2 reads SYGVKD. This CDR3 has 13 residues. CDR3 sequence reads: CASSGGATDTQYF. In DNA form, the CDR3 reads TGTGCCAGCAGTGGGGGGGCCACAGATACGCAGTATTTT.

About this clonotype: It may be a read error: a sequence one base away is much more abundant. The CDR3 coding sequence is TGTGCCAGCAGTTACTTACCTAGCGGGGGGATCTCCTACGAGCAGTACTTC. Amino acid sequence: CASSYLPSGGISYEQYF. The genes are TRBV6-5 and TRBJ2-7; 11 nucleotides align to TRBD2. Germline V gene sequence: CDR1 MNHEY, CDR2 SVGAGI. J lost 0 bases, V lost 1 base, and 5 bases had no gene match. The CDR3 spans 17 residues.

This clonotype was observed a few times. The chain has TRBV10-3 and TRBJ2-5; 7 nucleotides agree with TRBD1. CDR3 length equals 16 residues. In germline, CDR1 is ENHRY, CDR2 SYGVKD. Unmatched junction bases numbered 7, after V lost 0 bases and J lost 3 bases. As DNA, the CDR3 is TGTGCCATCAGTGAGTCGTCGATGACAGGGAAAGAGACCCAGTACTTC. It yields the protein CAISESSMTGKETQYF.

The chain employs TRBV18 and TRBJ1-4; the D is unclear. CDR1 and CDR2 (germline): KGHSH, LQKENI. Trimming cost V 3 bases and J 4 bases, with 9 bases left between them. This CDR3 has 14 residues. This chain's CDR3 is CASSPQPFNEKLFF. The CDR3 bases are TGTGCCAGCTCACCCCAACCCTTTAATGAAAAACTGTTTTTT.

Ten or more counts support this clonotype. The chain carries TRBV2 and TRBJ1-2; unclear D gene. The CDR3 extends over 13 amino acids. With 11 bases removed from V and 4 bases from J, the gap between germline ends came to 17 bases. Germline CDR1 and CDR2: SNHLY and FYNNEI. DNA of the CDR3: TGTGCCGTCAGGCGCCAAGCGGGCTATGGCTACACCTTC. This gives the protein CAVRRQAGYGYTF.

The chain links TRBV19 to TRBJ1-4, with D possibly matching TRBD1 (5 bases). The germline gives CDR1 LNHDA, CDR2 SQIVND (reference sequence). V was pared by 2 bases and J by 7 bases, with 14 bases between. The CDR3 runs 15 residues. The CDR3: CASSIPVWQGEKLFF. CDR3 sequence (DNA): TGTGCCAGTAGTATACCGGTCTGGCAGGGTGAAAAACTGTTTTTT. Full variable domain (outside the CDR3, taken from reference TRBV19 and TRBJ1-4): DGGITQSPKYLFRKEGQNVTLSCEQNLNHDAMYWYRQDPGQGLRLIYYSQIVNDFQKGDIAEGYSVSREKKESFPLTVTSAQKNPTAFYLCASSIPVWQGEKLFFGSGTQLSVL.

J is TRBJ1-2 and V is TRBV7-9; a weak D match, TRBD1 (5 bases). The CDR3 runs to 15 residues. Germline V gene sequence: CDR1 SEHNR, CDR2 FQNEAQ (reference sequence). The V and J ends lost 0 bases and 3 bases respectively, with 11 bases between them. The CDR3 sequence is CASSLAQGRDYGYTF. The DNA of the CDR3 is TGTGCCAGCAGCTTAGCCCAGGGTAGAGACTATGGCTACACCTTC.

This clonotype was picked up many times. This rearrangement joins TRBV12-3 or TRBV12-4 to TRBJ1-1; D might be TRBD1 (6 bases). The CDR3 sequence is 14 residues long. Trimming removed 3 bases at V and 3 bases at J, with 11 bases between. DNA for the CDR3: TGTGCCAGCAGTTTGAGAGGACAGCACACTGAAGCTTTCTTT. Its protein is CASSLRGQHTEAFF.

This chain joins TRBV19 and TRBJ1-5; 9 bases fit TRBD1. V lost 7 bases to trimming and J lost 4 bases; unmatched junction nucleotides: 8. There are 15 residues in the CDR3. Germline CDR1 reads LNHDA; CDR2 reads SQIVND (reference sequence). The CDR3 bases are TGTGCCAGTACCCCCACAGGGGGCGGGAATCAGCCCCAGCATTTT. It encodes CASTPTGGGNQPQHF.

This rearrangement joins TRBV2 to TRBJ1-5; possibly TRBD1 for D (5 bases). The CDR3 has 15 amino acids. Germline CDR1 reads SNHLY; CDR2 reads FYNNEI. The germline V and J ends were trimmed by 7 bases and 0 bases, with 13 bases remaining between them. As DNA, the CDR3 is TGTGCCAGCACGGAGCAGGGTTTTAGCAATCAGCCCCAGCATTTT. This translates into CASTEQGFSNQPQHF.

The chain is built from TRBV2 and TRBJ1-5; a weak D match, TRBD1 (6 bases). Deletions cut 9 bases from V and 3 bases from J, with 12 bases between. The CDR3 totals 13 residues. Germline V gene lookup returns CDR1 SNHLY and CDR2 FYNNEI. The CDR3 sequence: CASRTEDNQPQHF. CDR3 nucleotide sequence: TGTGCCAGTCGGACAGAGGACAATCAGCCCCAGCATTTT.

There are a few counts of this clonotype. V is TRBV2 and J is TRBJ1-6, with a tentative D call TRBD1 (6 bases). Trimming took off 4 bases at V and 4 bases at J, with 11 bases between the two ends. Germline CDR1 and CDR2: SNHLY and FYNNEI. The CDR3 loop spans 15 amino acids. The CDR3 loop reads CASSAFQGYNSPLHF. CDR3 coding DNA: TGTGCCAGCAGTGCTTTTCAGGGGTATAATTCACCCCTCCACTTT.

V usage is TRBV20-1 and J usage is TRBJ1-6; no definite D call. The ends were cut back, 3 bases at V and 2 bases at J, with 23 bases in the middle. CDR1 is DFQATT and CDR2 is SNEGSKA in the germline V gene (reference sequence). This CDR3 spans 19 amino acids. The CDR3, as DNA: TGCAGTGCTAGTGGGTACCTGCGCGCTAAGGACCCCTATAATTCACCCCTCCACTTT. This gives the protein CSASGYLRAKDPYNSPLHF.

This clonotype was observed a few times. The rearrangement links TRBV6-4 to TRBJ2-3; TRBD2 agrees at 8 bases. The germline CDR1 and CDR2 sequences are MRHNA and SNTAGT. Losses at the gene ends were 0 bases for V and 4 bases for J; bases not matched to a gene: 3. This CDR3 comprises 15 residues. The CDR3 sequence is CASSDSTGGPDTQYF. In DNA, the CDR3 is TGTGCCAGCAGTGACTCGACGGGGGGGCCAGATACGCAGTATTTT.

The J gene is TRBJ1-1, the V gene TRBV10-3; the match to TRBD1 covers 7 bases. Trimming cost V 2 bases and J 4 bases; bases outside gene matches: 7. This CDR3 has 15 amino acids. Germline loops: CDR1 ENHRY, CDR2 SYGVKD. The CDR3 sequence is CAISERSTGSTEAFF. The DNA for the CDR3 is TGTGCCATCAGTGAGAGGTCGACAGGGAGCACTGAAGCTTTCTTT.

The rearrangement joins TRBV19 to TRBJ2-5, with D possibly TRBD1 on 6 matching bases. Trimming cost V 8 bases and J 9 bases, with 19 bases left between them. Germline values: CDR1 LNHDA, CDR2 SQIVND (reference sequence). This CDR3 region has 13 residues. CDR3 DNA: TGTGCCAGTTCCTGGGCAGGGGCGGAACCCCAGTACTTC. Translating it yields CASSWAGAEPQYF.